These 8 T cell receptor beta chains were sequenced from one sample in a study of beta chain features in type 1 diabetes. Sequenced material consisted of expressed TCRB transcripts (all of the isolated RNA was reverse transcribed). TCRdb keeps only in-frame clones here, not all; method: immunoSEQ multiplex PCR. Among 900,000 or so clones listed, roughly a sixth were seen once. The sequencing sample was made of naive CD4+ T cells from blood. These receptor sequences come from a woman between 18 and 29 years old in good health.

This clone turned up a few times. V usage is TRBV15 and J usage is TRBJ2-5; 8 bases agree with TRBD1. V lost 3 bases, J lost 2 bases, and 8 bases stayed unmatched. The CDR3 is made up of 16 amino acids. CDR1 is LNHNV, CDR2 YYDKDF, per germline (reference sequence). CDR3 region: CATSRTVRDRQETQYF. The CDR3 DNA reads TGTGCCACCAGCAGGACAGTCCGGGACAGGCAAGAGACCCAGTACTTC.

A few counts support this clone. The chain recombines TRBV4-3 with TRBJ2-7, with D perhaps TRBD2 (5 bases). The germline V and J ends were trimmed by 3 bases and 6 bases, with 15 bases remaining between them. The CDR3 length is 14 residues. Per germline, CDR1 LGHNA and CDR2 YSLEER. Here the CDR3 DNA reads TGCGCCAGCAGCCAGACCCACCCGGGGTCCGAGCAGTACTTC. Translating it yields CASSQTHPGSEQYF.

This clone was observed a few times. The V gene is TRBV18, the J gene TRBJ1-1; maybe TRBD1 (5 bases). This CDR3 region has 14 residues. The germline V gene has CDR1 KGHSH and CDR2 LQKENI. Trimming cost V 2 bases and J 6 bases, with 13 bases left between them. CDR3: CASSPGWAGAEAFF. The DNA for the CDR3 is TGTGCCAGCTCACCAGGGTGGGCGGGGGCTGAAGCTTTCTTT.

V is TRBV6-5 and J is TRBJ2-5; D is possibly TRBD1 or TRBD2 (5 bases each). The CDR3 covers 14 residues. V gave up 5 bases and J gave up 7 bases, with 17 bases separating them. From germline, CDR1 is MNHEY and CDR2 SVGAGI. This CDR3 reads CASSTGTAPVTQYF. CDR3 DNA sequence: TGTGCCAGCAGTACCGGGACCGCCCCTGTGACCCAGTACTTC.

This clone appeared a few times. The chain uses TRBV5-1 and TRBJ2-1, with 12 bases aligning to TRBD2. The CDR3 consists of 14 residues. Trimming at V came to 6 bases and at J to 8 bases, leaving 6 bases not matched to a gene. Germline values: CDR1 SGHRS, CDR2 YFSETQ. In DNA form, the CDR3 reads TGCGCCAGCATCGAGACTAGCGGGAGTGATGAGCAGTTCTTC. Translating it yields CASIETSGSDEQFF.

The V and J genes are TRBV6-5 and TRBJ1-2; D not certain. The ends were cut back, 6 bases at V and 1 base at J, with 9 bases in the middle. CDR3 length: 13 residues. CDR1 and CDR2 from the germline V gene are MNHEY and SVGAGI. The DNA for the CDR3 is TGTGCCAGCAGCTCGACGGATAACTATGGCTACACCTTC. This translates into CASSSTDNYGYTF.

V and J are TRBV6-6 and TRBJ1-3; no firm D call. Deletions cut 2 bases from V and 7 bases from J, with 6 bases between. The CDR3 is made up of 12 amino acids. The germline CDR1 and CDR2 sequences are MNHNY and SVGAGI (reference sequence). CDR3: CASSYLRNTIYF. The CDR3 region has the DNA TGTGCCAGCAGTTACCTACGCAACACCATATATTTT.

This clone was picked up a small number of times. The sample contains more than one DNA sequence encoding this CDR3. The rearrangement joins TRBV7-9 to TRBJ2-3; no firm D call. Germline V gene data show CDR1 as SEHNR and CDR2 as FQNEAQ (reference sequence). V was clipped by 4 bases and J by 3 bases, with 8 bases between them. The CDR3 spans 13 residues. This CDR3 reads CASSSLGTDTQYF. CDR3 coding DNA: TGTGCCAGCAGCTCGCTTGGGACAGATACGCAGTATTTT.